The entry below gives a single T cell receptor beta chain sequence along with its context. Its specificity is not known. Primers included in the PCR were 60 Vbeta and 13 Jbeta primers. Assay used: immunoSEQ multiplex PCR; TCRdb lists only in-frame clones, some missing. The table lists some 67,000 clones, around 80% of them singletons, with roughly 2.9% in the top ten. This entry comes from a study of cytomegalovirus exposure and HLA in healthy donors. Study in general: Across some 400 genotyped donors, approximately 81% landed in the Caucasian-associated ancestry cluster. General study findings and limits: TCR beta sequences numbering around 15,000 were associated with HLA alleles at 0.05 false discovery rate in a later analysis. Specificity for CMV antigens was confirmed in vitro for a few of the CMV-associated chains. Among TCR beta chains of equal frequency, HLA-associated ones were more clonally expanded in a later analysis.

V lost 0 bases, J lost 2 bases, and 6 bases stayed unmatched. CDR1 is SQVTM, CDR2 ANQGSEA, per germline. The CDR3 has 15 amino acids. This chain connects TRBV29-1 to TRBJ1-2; 7 nucleotides match TRBD1. The receptor's source is a woman aged 25-40 years in good health and CMV-seronegative. The sequencing sample was made of PBMCs. CDR3 loop: CSVEDHPDRNYGYTF. The CDR3, as DNA: TGCAGCGTTGAAGATCACCCGGACAGGAACTATGGCTACACCTTC.